The 13 T cell receptor beta chains presented below share a single source sample, sequenced in a study of blood T cell repertoires in COVID-19. Sequencing was performed with immunoSEQ multiplex PCR; in TCRdb, only in-frame clones are kept and a portion is missing. The sample shows more than 150,000 clones, under 90% of them seen only once. The source material was PBMCs or T cells enriched from blood (not recorded which). These receptors originate from a woman aged 45 to 65 who had recovered from COVID-19.

V gene TRBV4-3 combines with J gene TRBJ2-4; TRBD2 might be the D (6 bases). Germline-derived CDR1 and CDR2 are LGHNA and YSLEER. The CDR3 totals 22 residues. The germline V and J ends were trimmed by 0 bases and 0 bases, with 27 bases remaining between them. CDR3 DNA: TGCGCCAGCAGCCAAGATAACTTTGCGGGGCCGACCAGTCGTATAGCCAAAAACATTCAGTACTTC. It codes for CASSQDNFAGPTSRIAKNIQYF.

In regard to this clone: Other DNA variants within this sample encode the same CDR3. The chain uses TRBV9 and TRBJ1-5, with a possible D match to TRBD1 (5 bases). Trimming took off 0 bases at V and 4 bases at J, with 11 bases between the two ends. This CDR3 has 15 amino acids. CDR1 and CDR2 (germline): SGDLS, YYNGEE. For the CDR3, the DNA is TGTGCCAGCAGCGTAGGGGGCACAGGAAATCAGCCCCAGCATTTT. It codes for CASSVGGTGNQPQHF. The whole variable domain, remainder taken from reference TRBV9 and TRBJ1-5, is DSGVTQTPKHLITATGQRVTLRCSPRSGDLSVYWYQQSLDQGLQFLIQYYNGEERAKGNILERFSAQQFPDLHSELNLSSLELGDSALYFCASSVGGTGNQPQHFGDGTRLSIL.

The chain recombines TRBV7-9 with TRBJ1-1; 7 bases align to TRBD1. Germline V gene lookup returns CDR1 SEHNR and CDR2 FQNEAQ (reference sequence). V shed 6 bases, J shed 1 base, and the junction held 2 bases outside the gene matches. CDR3 size: 13 residues. In DNA, the CDR3 is TGTGCCAGCAGACGACAGGGGAACACTGAAGCTTTCTTT. It translates to CASRRQGNTEAFF.

The chain recombines TRBV10-1 with TRBJ1-3; 12 positions match TRBD1. V shed 4 bases, J shed 0 bases, and the junction held 13 bases outside the gene matches. The CDR3 runs to 20 residues. The germline gives CDR1 WNHNN, CDR2 SYGVQD (reference sequence). The CDR3 protein is CASSASLGTGGLTSGNTIYF. CDR3 coding DNA: TGCGCCAGCAGTGCGTCATTAGGGACAGGGGGCCTAACCTCTGGAAACACCATATATTTT.

The J gene is TRBJ1-6, the V gene TRBV11-3; the D is unclear. The germline CDR1 and CDR2 sequences are SGHNT and YENEEA. Trimming removed 4 bases from V and 9 bases from J, with 10 bases in between. This CDR3 spans 13 amino acids. The CDR3: CASSWRAASPLHF. Written as DNA, the CDR3 is TGTGCCAGCAGCTGGAGGGCGGCTTCACCCCTCCACTTT.

This chain connects TRBV3-1 (or the pseudogene TRBV3-2) to TRBJ2-7, with 8 bases aligning to TRBD1. Trimming took 3 bases from V and 6 from J; bases not matched to a gene: 7. Germline lookup yields CDR1 LGHDT and CDR2 YNNKEL (reference sequence). The CDR3 consists of 14 residues. CDR3 sequence: CASSQTDRVAEQYF. Here the CDR3 DNA reads TGTGCCAGCAGCCAGACGGACAGGGTGGCCGAGCAGTACTTC.

The rearrangement uses TRBV29-1 and TRBJ2-2, with D tentatively TRBD2 (6 bases). The CDR3 contains 14 residues. Germline values: CDR1 SQVTM, CDR2 ANQGSEA. The V gene lost 4 bases and the J gene lost 0 bases, with 9 bases spanning the gap. The CDR3 coding sequence is TGCAGCGTTGGTAGGGACTCGAACACCGGGGAGCTGTTTTTT. Its protein product is CSVGRDSNTGELFF.

The V gene is TRBV12-3 or TRBV12-4, the J gene TRBJ2-1, with D perhaps matching TRBD2 (7 bases). The CDR3 runs to 12 residues. Trimming pared 6 bases from V and 5 bases from J, leaving 8 bases between. The CDR3 loop is CASRGGHNEQFF. CDR3 nucleotides: TGTGCCAGCAGGGGGGGGCACAATGAGCAGTTCTTC.

The J gene is TRBJ2-2, the V gene TRBV3-1 (or the pseudogene TRBV3-2); D is perhaps TRBD1 (6 bases). The germline V and J ends were trimmed by 4 bases and 7 bases, with 13 bases remaining between them. CDR3 size: 14 residues. Germline lookup yields CDR1 LGHDT and CDR2 YNNKEL (reference sequence). As DNA, the CDR3 is TGTGCCAGCAGCCTCGTAGGGGGTCTCGGGGAGCTGTTTTTT. Translating it yields CASSLVGGLGELFF.

The rearrangement joins TRBV2 to TRBJ1-1; perhaps TRBD1 as D (5 bases). The CDR3 is made up of 13 amino acids. The germline V gene has CDR1 SNHLY and CDR2 FYNNEI. V lost 5 bases, J lost 2 bases, and 9 bases lay in between. CDR3 in amino acids: CASSSQENTEAFF. The CDR3 DNA reads as TGTGCCAGCAGTTCACAGGAAAACACTGAAGCTTTCTTT. Using reference TRBV2 and TRBJ1-1 for the parts outside the CDR3, the full variable domain is EPEVTQTPSHQVTQMGQEVILRCVPISNHLYFYWYRQILGQKVEFLVSFYNNEISEKSEIFDDQFSVERPDGSNFTLKIRSTKLEDSAMYFCASSSQENTEAFFGQGTRLTVV.

The chain employs TRBV2 and TRBJ1-4; D ambiguous. The length of the CDR3 is 12 residues. V was clipped by 5 bases and J by 4 bases, with 5 bases between them. Germline loops: CDR1 SNHLY, CDR2 FYNNEI. CDR3 sequence: CASSFYNEKLFF. In nucleotides, the CDR3 is TGTGCCAGCAGTTTCTATAATGAAAAACTGTTTTTT.

The J gene is TRBJ2-2, the V gene TRBV28; TRBD1 might be the D (5 bases). The V and J ends lost 2 bases and 4 bases respectively, with 11 bases between them. The CDR3 contains 15 residues. Germline CDR1 is MDHEN and CDR2 is SYDVKM. Here the CDR3 DNA reads TGTGCCAGCAGTTTAGTCGTAGGGGTCACCGGGGAGCTGTTTTTT. This gives the protein CASSLVVGVTGELFF.

This chain joins TRBV7-3 and TRBJ2-6; D uncertain. The CDR3 covers 15 residues. In germline, CDR1 is SGHTA, CDR2 FQGTGA. V was trimmed by 3 bases and J by 0 bases, leaving 6 bases between them. CDR3 region: CASSFTGSGANVLTF. The CDR3 nucleotides are TGTGCCAGCAGCTTTACCGGCTCTGGGGCCAACGTCCTGACTTTC.